Sequencing of this T cell receptor beta chain was carried out in a study of neurological immune-mediated disorders. General study findings and limits: The expanded clones of different subjects shared no CDR3 amino acid sequences (suggesting private repertoires in all groups).

Turning to this clonotype: Its cognate antigen is unknown. One end of the junction varies from germline; a read error may be responsible.

Each TCR transcript was tagged with a 10-nucleotide random UMI during 5'RACE. Using its own MiXCR run on the 5' RACE reads, TCRdb lists one record per CDR3 protein. This sample has 43,000 or so distinct CDR3 sequences; about 13% occur once, and the top ten carry over 9.5%. Germline V gene data show CDR1 as DFQATT and CDR2 as SNEGSKA (reference sequence). The CDR3 has 17 amino acids. Stated time point: longitudinal time-point 3. Blood bank volunteers in Maryland, USA, served as healthy controls. The source of this sequence is a man aged 25-40 years in good health. V and J are TRBV20-1 and TRBJ2-1; D remains unclear. Sequencing input: PBMCs. The CDR3 reads CGARYPQTQLLYNEQFF. The CDR3 DNA reads TGCGGTGCTAGATATCCACAGACCCAGCTGCTTTACAATGAGCAGTTCTTC.